This record concerns one T cell receptor (beta chain) sequence. Its antigen remains unknown. The sample belongs to a study of T cell responses to AZD1222 COVID-19 vaccine. This CDR3 has 15 amino acids. CDR1 and CDR2 (germline): SEHNR, FQNEAQ (reference sequence). V lost 1 base and J 1 base, leaving 10 bases between the germline ends. Profiled with immunoSEQ multiplex PCR; TCRdb holds only in-frame clones, not every one. The sample gives 55,000 to 60,000 clones, more than 80% of which show up once; roughly 20% is in the top ten. Findings and limits, study-wide: Scientists sampled the repertoires only once the peak T cell response had passed. Increased Spike-specific TCR breadth and depth were observed after two AZD1222 doses. Close to half of spike-specific TCRs reportedly recognize unmutated variant regions.

The specimen was peripheral blood, collected on day 0 of MenACWY control vaccination. The TCR was taken from an adult in good health. The gene calls are TRBV7-9 and TRBJ1-1; D is undetermined. As DNA, the CDR3 is TGTGCCAGCAGCTTAGTTAGGGTCTCGAACACTGAAGCTTTCTTT. Its protein product is CASSLVRVSNTEAFF.